The present T cell receptor beta chain was sequenced within a study of T cells in Graves' hyperthyroidism and ophthalmopathy (dated 2019 in TCRdb). In the study overall: Peripheral blood samples were taken at initial diagnosis, before any treatment was given. TCR V-J signatures able to tell the groups apart were searched for in a discovery cohort of 95 to 100 patients, of whom fewer than 45 had Graves' ophthalmopathy and roughly 58 had stable Graves' hyperthyroidism. Prospective prediction of ophthalmopathy was tested in an independent validation cohort consisting of 18 to 20 hyperthyroidism patients and around 17 patients who later progressed to ophthalmopathy. The 95 to 100 discovery patients were randomly divided into training and test sets at a 7:3 ratio. In addition, the study compared T-cell repertoires in thyroid tissue and in blood from 6 or 7 Graves' hyperthyroidism patients. After sampling, hyperthyroidism patients received methimazole starting at 30 mg daily, and ophthalmopathy patients received high-dose intravenous methylprednisolone. The paper reports TCR Vbeta CDR3 sequencing of about 140 peripheral blood samples: around 45 ophthalmopathy, approximately 74 hyperthyroidism and approximately 17 progressor patients. Paper-wide results and their limitations: Ophthalmopathy was separated from stable hyperthyroidism by a 13 V-J signature model, with about 88% sensitivity and approximately 81% specificity obtained in cross-validation and 80%/75% obtained in testing. Most expanded thyroid clonotypes (frequency above 0.001) were also found in blood, which suggests that blood repertoires may mirror thyroid immune responses. No statistical method was used to set the sample size in advance, and investigators knew the group allocation. In validation, the model predicted progression to ophthalmopathy with about 71% sensitivity and about 72% specificity, a median of 6.5 months before onset.

Ophthalmopathy patients had moderately to severely active disease, Clinical Activity Score of at least 3, NOSPECS grade of at least 4, and duration under 3 months. Any patient with an uncontrolled infection, another autoimmune disease, pregnancy or lactation was excluded. Diagnoses were established on the basis of clinical symptoms, serum thyroxine and TRAb, thyroid ultrasound, and orbital computed tomography. PBMCs were isolated from roughly 10 ml of fresh peripheral blood by Ficoll-Paque density gradient centrifugation. Total RNA was extracted using Trizol reagent, and RNA quality was assessed on an Agilent 2100 Bioanalyzer. This clonotype was counted many times. This clone's antigen is unknown. No much larger clonotype is one base removed from it; base qualities were not supplied. V ends up 3 bases short and J 4 bases short, with an unmatched junction base count of 9. The cysteine opens and the phenylalanine closes a CDR3 of 16 amino acids. Just the 48-base CDR3 DNA is kept, in frame starting at base 1.

Amplification of TCR beta CDR3 regions was carried out from RNA transcripts. For the first round of RT-PCR on the TCR CDR3, the HTBI primer set was used together with the Qiagen OneStep RT-PCR kit. The libraries were constructed in a second round of multiplex PCR and then size-selected and purified. Libraries were sequenced paired-end with 100 bp reads on an Illumina HiSeq2000. The original pipeline was this. SOAPnuke was used to process the raw data, with reads discarded if the reads contained adapters or uncalled bases, had a mean Phred below 15, or lacked an exact constant-primer or identifier match. High-quality paired reads were merged with COPE v1.2.5, and unique nucleotide sequences were defined as clonotypes. MiTCR v1.1 was used to align the clonotypes against IMGT TRBV, TRBD and TRBJ reference segments. The analysis included only V-J combinations with a frequency above 0.0001, which together covered 98% to 99.2% of the repertoires. A TCS score was defined as the ratio of F50 (clonal expansion) to E x V (chaos), with BLOSUM62-based TCRdist applied between CDR3 peptides within each V-J. Welch's t-statistics and random forest reduced 500 to 550 V-J features to around 14, which were used in a naive Bayes classifier (R e1071). TCRdb's own reprocessing of the public reads used fastp at Q25 and MiXCR and kept productive beta chains. Identical CDR3 proteins give one entry, which carries the most common genes and DNA. These V and J calls derive from TCRdb rather than the authors' analysis. This sample comprises about 52,000 distinct CDR3 sequences, roughly 50% of them detected only once. The ten top clones hold roughly 9.7% of the sample.

The sample was blood. The receptor's source is a woman between 45 and 65 years old with Graves' ophthalmopathy. This chain joins TRBV12-3 or TRBV12-4 to TRBJ1-2, with TRBD1 identical over 9 junction bases. The CDR3 region reads CASSLSGGQGGYGYTF. The sequenced DNA is TGTGCCAGCAGTTTGTCGGGGGGACAGGGAGGCTATGGCTACACCTTC.